These 18 T cell receptor beta chains came from one sample sequenced in a study of PD-1 blockade in classical Hodgkin lymphoma. Sequencing used immunoSEQ multiplex PCR; TCRdb keeps in-frame clones, though not all of them. Seen here are about 34,000 clones, 76% observed once, and the top ten hold 15% to 20%. Brentuximab vedotin exposure varied among the patients, all of whom had relapsed after autologous stem cell transplantation. The sample here was peripheral blood mononuclear cells (PBMCs), taken before the second cycle of nivolumab. These receptors came from a human donor with classical Hodgkin lymphoma.

The chain links TRBV7-6 to TRBJ1-1; no clear D. The CDR3 runs to 17 residues. V lost 5 bases and J 0 bases, leaving 19 bases between the germline ends. From germline, CDR1 is SGHVS and CDR2 FNYEAQ. This CDR3 is CASSLYSSGNMNTEAFF. The CDR3 DNA reads as TGTGCCAGCAGCCTCTACAGCTCAGGTAACATGAACACTGAAGCTTTCTTT.

The V call is TRBV30, the J call TRBJ2-2; D unresolved. Germline CDR1 and CDR2: GTSNPN and SVGIG (reference sequence). V gave up 0 bases and J gave up 8 bases, with 10 bases separating them. There are 13 residues in the CDR3. The CDR3, as DNA: TGTGCCTGGAGTGTATCGGCCCCGGGGGAGCTGTTTTTT. It codes for CAWSVSAPGELFF.

This clone was seen once. The chain employs TRBV7-3 and TRBJ2-5; D perhaps matches TRBD2 (6 bases). V lost 5 bases, J lost 3 bases, and 10 bases lay in between. The CDR3 sequence is 13 residues long. Germline V gene sequence: CDR1 SGHTA, CDR2 FQGTGA. CDR3 in DNA: TGTGCCAGCAGCCCGCGGGGCGAAGAGACCCAGTACTTC. This codes for CASSPRGEETQYF.

There are a few counts of this clone. The V call is TRBV6-5, the J call TRBJ2-2; weak D call: TRBD1 (6 bases). Trimming removed 0 bases at V and 6 bases at J, with 8 bases between. Germline CDR1 and CDR2: MNHEY and SVGAGI. This CDR3 region has 14 residues. CDR3 in amino acids: CASSYSGGAGELFF. The CDR3, as DNA: TGTGCCAGCAGTTACTCTGGGGGCGCCGGGGAGCTGTTTTTT.

This clone showed up just a few times. This chain links TRBV18 with TRBJ1-3; D gene unclear. The CDR3 covers 16 residues. Germline V CDR1 and CDR2: KGHSH, LQKENI. Trimming removed 2 bases at V and 0 bases at J, with 11 bases between. CDR3 protein: CASSPAASSSGNTIYF. For the CDR3, the DNA is TGTGCCAGCTCACCAGCAGCTTCGAGCTCTGGAAACACCATATATTTT.

The V gene is TRBV7-2, the J gene TRBJ2-3; TRBD2 aligns across 7 bases. CDR3 size: 17 residues. The V gene's germline CDR1 is SGHTA and CDR2 FQGNSA. V lost 2 bases, J lost 1 base, and 9 bases stayed unmatched. In nucleotides, the CDR3 is TGTGCCAGCAGCTTATGGGCCCGGGGGGTGGGCACAGATACGCAGTATTTT. Translation: CASSLWARGVGTDTQYF.

The V and J genes are TRBV7-2 and TRBJ1-2, with D hard to call. There are 12 residues in the CDR3. Trimming removed 1 base at V and 8 bases at J, with 8 bases between. Germline V gene lookup returns CDR1 SGHTA and CDR2 FQGNSA. CDR3 in amino acids: CASSLGAVGYTF. Written as DNA, the CDR3 is TGTGCCAGCAGCTTAGGGGCTGTAGGCTACACCTTC. Full variable domain (missing parts from reference TRBV7-2 and TRBJ1-2): GAGVSQSPSNKVTEKGKDVELRCDPISGHTALYWYRQSLGQGLEFLIYFQGNSAPDKSGLPSDRFSAERTGGSVSTLTIQRTQQEDSAVYLCASSLGAVGYTFGSGTRLTVV.

This clone was observed a handful of times. The genes are TRBV7-9 and TRBJ1-4, with unresolved D. V dropped 2 bases and J dropped 4 bases, with 8 bases sitting between them. Per the germline V gene, CDR1 is SEHNR and CDR2 is FQNEAQ (reference sequence). This CDR3 contains 14 residues. The CDR3, as DNA: TGTGCCAGCAGCTTAATGCGGAGTAATGAAAAACTGTTTTTT. It yields the protein CASSLMRSNEKLFF.

The chain uses TRBV18 and TRBJ2-2; D may be TRBD2 (5 bases). The CDR3 contains 14 residues. The V end was cut by 3 bases, the J end by 3 bases, with 8 bases between. CDR1 is KGHSH and CDR2 is LQKENI in the germline V gene. The CDR3 DNA sequence: TGTGCCAGCTCACCCCCGGAGGACACCGGGGAGCTGTTTTTT. Amino acids: CASSPPEDTGELFF.

The chain links TRBV7-6 to TRBJ2-4; D is possibly TRBD1 (5 bases). With 2 bases removed from V and 5 bases from J, the gap between germline ends came to 7 bases. The CDR3 is 13 residues long. Germline V gives CDR1 SGHVS, CDR2 FNYEAQ. For the CDR3, the DNA is TGTGCCAGCAGCTTACTAGGGGAAAACATTCAGTACTTC. Translated, it gives CASSLLGENIQYF.

V gene TRBV19 combines with J gene TRBJ1-5, with TRBD1 as a possible D gene (5 bases). Looked up from germline, CDR1 is LNHDA and CDR2 is SQIVND (reference sequence). The V gene lost 4 bases and the J gene lost 0 bases, with 10 bases spanning the gap. The CDR3 has 15 residues. The CDR3 is CASSNRDLSNQPQHF. For the CDR3, the DNA is TGTGCCAGTAGTAATCGGGACCTTAGCAATCAGCCCCAGCATTTT.

V usage is TRBV7-3 and J usage is TRBJ2-2; TRBD2 agrees at 8 bases. V lost 7 bases and J lost 4; bases outside the gene matches: 5. Germline values: CDR1 SGHTA, CDR2 FQGTGA. The CDR3 covers 14 residues. CDR3 nucleotides: TGTGCCAGCAAGGGCCTAGCGGGCACCGGGGAGCTGTTTTTT. It encodes CASKGLAGTGELFF.

The CDR3 DNA sequence: TGTGCCAGCAGCCTGGACGGTGGAACCTACGAGCAGTACTTC. Protein: CASSLDGGTYEQYF. The rearrangement joins TRBV5-4 to TRBJ2-7; D gene unclear. The CDR3 extends over 14 amino acids. The ends were cut back, 4 bases at V and 2 bases at J, with 13 bases in the middle. Per the germline V gene, CDR1 is SGHNT and CDR2 is YYREEE (reference sequence). Filled out from reference TRBV5-4 and TRBJ2-7, the complete variable domain reads ETGVTQSPTHLIKTRGQQVTLRCSSQSGHNTVSWYQQALGQGPQFIFQYYREEENGRGNFPPRFSGLQFPNYSSELNVNALELDDSALYLCASSLDGGTYEQYFGPGTRLTVT.

The V gene is TRBV7-2, the J gene TRBJ2-1; TRBD2 agrees at 9 bases. The CDR3 totals 18 residues. Germline assignment: CDR1 SGHTA and CDR2 FQGNSA. V lost 7 bases and J lost 6; bases outside the gene matches: 19. In DNA form, the CDR3 reads TGTGCCAGCATCGGCAACCGCGGGGGGGGCCGTAAGGTCAATGAGCAGTTCTTC. It codes for CASIGNRGGGRKVNEQFF.

V and J are TRBV4-1 and TRBJ2-5; 7 positions match TRBD1. The DNA end favors TRBJ2-7, so the J call may be wrong. The CDR3 is made up of 15 amino acids. Germline values: CDR1 MGHRA, CDR2 YSYEKL. The CDR3 is CASSHHRDSDYEQYF. The DNA of the CDR3 is TGCGCCAGCAGCCATCACAGGGACAGCGATTACGAGCAGTACTTC.

The chain links TRBV29-1 to TRBJ2-1; 7 nucleotides agree with TRBD2. CDR3 length equals 13 residues. V lost 4 bases and J lost 5; bases outside the gene matches: 5. Germline values: CDR1 SQVTM, CDR2 ANQGSEA. The CDR3 DNA sequence: TGCAGCGTTGGCAGCGGGGAGGACAATGAGCAGTTCTTC. It specifies CSVGSGEDNEQFF.

The V call is TRBV7-8, the J call TRBJ1-1; the D is unclear. Per germline, CDR1 SGHVS and CDR2 FQNEAQ. The CDR3 is 14 amino acids. V was trimmed by 2 bases and J by 7 bases, leaving 14 bases between them. The CDR3 coding sequence is TGTGCCAGCAGCTTATTCGGGGAGGACGATGAAGCTTTCTTT. Its translation is CASSLFGEDDEAFF.

This chain connects TRBV5-1 to TRBJ1-5, with 7 positions matching TRBD1. The germline CDR1 and CDR2 sequences are SGHRS and YFSETQ. Unmatched junction bases numbered 2, after V lost 4 bases and J lost 4 bases. There are 13 residues in the CDR3. The CDR3 protein is CASSMTGNQPQHF. CDR3 nucleotides: TGCGCCAGCAGCATGACAGGGAATCAGCCCCAGCATTTT.